Shown below are 26 T cell receptor beta chains from a single sample sequenced in a study of siplizumab effects on memory and regulatory T cells. Assay used: immunoSEQ multiplex PCR; TCRdb lists only in-frame clones, some missing. The table records more than 90,000 clones, 80% to 95% of them present only once. Sequencing was performed on non-Treg CD4+ T cells sorted from blood. Source of these receptors: a human donor in good health.

J is TRBJ1-4 and V is TRBV5-1; 7 nucleotides line up with TRBD1. V was clipped by 3 bases and J by 6 bases; unmatched bases: 5. Germline lookup yields CDR1 SGHRS and CDR2 YFSETQ. The CDR3 is 14 amino acids. The CDR3 protein is CASSSTGKDEKLFF. The DNA of the CDR3 is TGCGCCAGCAGCTCGACAGGGAAAGATGAAAAACTGTTTTTT.

This chain connects TRBV7-2 to TRBJ2-5; no definite D call. The J call could be wrong; TRBJ2-7 is a better fit for the DNA end. Per germline, CDR1 SGHTA and CDR2 FQGNSA. The CDR3 loop spans 13 amino acids. The CDR3 DNA reads as TGTGCCAGCAGCTTAGTACCCCTCCACGAGCAGTACTTC. It translates to CASSLVPLHEQYF.

The chain links TRBV25-1 to TRBJ1-1; D is possibly TRBD1 (5 bases). Germline values: CDR1 MGHDK, CDR2 SYGVNS. This CDR3 has 13 residues. The V gene lost 6 bases and the J gene lost 0 bases, with 8 bases spanning the gap. CDR3 in amino acids: CASSLTVNTEAFF. The CDR3 DNA is TGTGCCAGCAGCTTGACAGTGAACACTGAAGCTTTCTTT. The variable domain in full, completed from reference TRBV25-1 and TRBJ1-1, reads EADIYQTPRYLVIGTGKKITLECSQTMGHDKMYWYQQDPGMELHLIHYSYGVNSTEKGDLSSESTVSRIRTEHFPLTLESARPSHTSQYLCASSLTVNTEAFFGQGTRLTVV.

This clone was counted once. The chain has TRBV27 and TRBJ2-2; 7 positions match TRBD1. V lost 7 bases and J lost 5; bases outside the gene matches: 10. There are 15 residues in the CDR3. Looked up from germline, CDR1 is MNHEY and CDR2 is SMNVEV (reference sequence). CDR3 DNA: TGTGCCAGCACCCGACAGGGTGTAAAGACCGGGGAGCTGTTTTTT. This translates into CASTRQGVKTGELFF.

The chain carries TRBV11-3 and TRBJ2-7; D is ambiguous. Trimming cost V 5 bases and J 2 bases, with 13 bases left between them. CDR3 length: 14 amino acids. Germline CDR1 reads SGHNT; CDR2 reads YENEEA. CDR3 nucleotide sequence: TGTGCCAGCAGCCCCCTGTGGCGGCCCTACGAGCAGTACTTC. This codes for CASSPLWRPYEQYF.

The chain links TRBV5-1 to TRBJ2-5; no reliable D call. Germline CDR1 and CDR2: SGHRS and YFSETQ. The CDR3 sequence is 14 residues long. With 4 bases removed from V and 5 bases from J, the gap between germline ends came to 15 bases. CDR3 nucleotide sequence: TGCGCCAGCAGCCCACCCGGACGTTTGGAGACCCAGTACTTC. It is translated as CASSPPGRLETQYF.

The J gene is TRBJ1-5, the V gene TRBV9, with 8 bases that match TRBD1. The germline V gene encodes CDR1 SGDLS and CDR2 YYNGEE. The CDR3 has 17 amino acids. The junction had 12 bases not matched to a gene; V was cut back by 4 bases and J by 3 bases. The CDR3 coding sequence is TGTGCCAGCAGCCAAACACACAGGGGGAGAACCAATCAGCCCCAGCATTTT. Translation gives CASSQTHRGRTNQPQHF.

This chain connects TRBV19 to TRBJ2-7; 7 nucleotides line up with TRBD1. This CDR3 is built from 13 residues. CDR1 and CDR2 (germline): LNHDA, SQIVND (reference sequence). J lost 5 bases, V lost 3 bases, and 4 bases had no gene match. The CDR3 protein is CASSIVGQDEQYF. The CDR3 bases are TGTGCCAGTAGTATCGTCGGACAGGACGAGCAGTACTTC. Filled out from reference TRBV19 and TRBJ2-7, the complete variable domain reads DGGITQSPKYLFRKEGQNVTLSCEQNLNHDAMYWYRQDPGQGLRLIYYSQIVNDFQKGDIAEGYSVSREKKESFPLTVTSAQKNPTAFYLCASSIVGQDEQYFGPGTRLTVT.

The chain employs TRBV5-1 and TRBJ1-2; D unclear. The germline V and J ends were trimmed by 0 bases and 2 bases, with 5 bases remaining between them. Germline lookup yields CDR1 SGHRS and CDR2 YFSETQ. CDR3 length: 13 residues. CDR3 region: CASSLGQNYGYTF. CDR3 bases: TGCGCCAGCAGCTTGGGTCAGAACTATGGCTACACCTTC.

This clone occurred a few times. The J gene is TRBJ2-6, the V gene TRBV28; D gene uncertain. This CDR3 region has 15 residues. From germline, CDR1 is MDHEN and CDR2 SYDVKM. The germline V and J ends were trimmed by 4 bases and 0 bases, with 7 bases remaining between them. CDR3 nucleotide sequence: TGTGCCAGCAGTTCCAGGATCTCTGGGGCCAACGTCCTGACTTTC. Protein product: CASSSRISGANVLTF.

The chain carries TRBV5-6 and TRBJ2-2; tentative D call: TRBD2 (6 bases). The germline V and J ends were trimmed by 4 bases and 2 bases, with 12 bases remaining between them. The CDR3 totals 15 residues. CDR1 and CDR2 (germline): SGHDT, YYEEEE. CDR3 sequence (DNA): TGTGCCAGCAGCCCTCTGACTAGTAACACCGGGGAGCTGTTTTTT. This sequence encodes CASSPLTSNTGELFF. Full variable domain (rest looked up from reference TRBV5-6 and TRBJ2-2): DAGVTQSPTHLIKTRGQQVTLRCSPKSGHDTVSWYQQALGQGPQFIFQYYEEEERQRGNFPDRFSGHQFPNYSSELNVNALLLGDSALYLCASSPLTSNTGELFFGEGSRLTVL.

The chain has TRBV19 and TRBJ2-5, with D hard to call. Deletions cut 0 bases from V and 3 bases from J, with 8 bases between. CDR1 and CDR2 from the germline V gene are LNHDA and SQIVND (reference sequence). The CDR3 contains 14 residues. The CDR3 reads CASSIEVYKETQYF. Here the CDR3 DNA reads TGTGCCAGTAGTATAGAGGTTTACAAAGAGACCCAGTACTTC.

The chain uses TRBV23-1 and TRBJ2-7, with 8 positions matching TRBD1. TRBV23-1 is an open reading frame whose function is uncertain. The CDR3 sequence is 17 residues long. Trimming removed 4 bases from V and 1 base from J; junction bases left unmatched: 12. The CDR3 DNA reads TGCGCCAGCAGTCTGGGGGCGGACAGGGCTAGTTCCTACGAGCAGTACTTC. Protein sequence: CASSLGADRASSYEQYF.

This clone occurred a few times. J is TRBJ2-4 and V is TRBV6-5, with D possibly called TRBD1 or TRBD2 (5 bases each). The CDR3 length is 14 residues. The V gene's germline CDR1 is MNHEY and CDR2 SVGAGI. The ends were cut back, 2 bases at V and 5 bases at J, with 10 bases in the middle. The CDR3 region is CASSYGGVENIQYF. DNA for the CDR3: TGTGCCAGCAGTTACGGGGGAGTTGAAAACATTCAGTACTTC.

The chain couples TRBV30 to TRBJ2-1, with D possibly matching TRBD2 (5 bases). The CDR3 has 14 amino acids. With 3 bases removed from V and 2 bases from J, the gap between germline ends came to 11 bases. CDR1 is GTSNPN and CDR2 is SVGIG in the germline V gene (reference sequence). Written as DNA, the CDR3 is TGTGCCTGGAGAGCAGGACTTACCTACAATGAGCAGTTCTTC. The encoded protein is CAWRAGLTYNEQFF.

J is TRBJ2-1 and V is TRBV19; TRBD2 matches at 14 bases. Germline trimming cut 6 bases from V and 1 base from J; bases unmatched to any gene: 5. Germline CDR1 and CDR2: LNHDA and SQIVND (reference sequence). This CDR3 is 17 amino acids long. The CDR3 bases are TGTGCCAGTAGGAAGGGACTAGCGGGAGTTTCCTACAATGAGCAGTTCTTC. This translates into CASRKGLAGVSYNEQFF.

The chain employs TRBV18 and TRBJ2-7; 11 bases line up with TRBD2. The V and J ends lost 6 bases and 7 bases, in that order; junction bases with no gene match: 11. This CDR3 is built from 15 residues. CDR1 is KGHSH and CDR2 is LQKENI in the germline V gene. The CDR3 DNA reads as TGTGCCAGCTCGCTTGGGCCTAGCGGGAGGTTTGAGCAGTACTTC. Protein sequence: CASSLGPSGRFEQYF.

J is TRBJ1-4 and V is TRBV2; 7 bases map to TRBD1. The CDR3 length is 14 residues. J lost 3 bases, V lost 6 bases, and 4 bases had no gene match. CDR1 SNHLY and CDR2 FYNNEI come from the germline V gene. CDR3 DNA sequence: TGTGCCAGCAGCGGGACAGTTTCTAATGAAAAACTGTTTTTT. Residues: CASSGTVSNEKLFF.

The chain joins TRBV4-1 to TRBJ2-7; the D call may be TRBD1 or TRBD2 (5 bases each). V lost 0 bases and J 3 bases, leaving 9 bases between the germline ends. Germline CDR1 is MGHRA and CDR2 is YSYEKL. CDR3 size: 14 residues. CDR3 sequence reads: CASSQDLGDYEQYF. The CDR3, as DNA: TGCGCCAGCAGCCAAGATTTGGGGGACTACGAGCAGTACTTC.

The gene calls are TRBV2 and TRBJ2-7; perhaps TRBD1 as D (5 bases). CDR1 is SNHLY, CDR2 FYNNEI, per germline. The CDR3 consists of 12 residues. V shed 6 bases and J shed 9 bases, with 15 bases lying between them. CDR3 in DNA: TGTGCCAGCAGGGGGCCCGCCGTCGGGCAGTACTTC. It is translated as CASRGPAVGQYF.

The CDR3 DNA follows: TGTGCCAGCAGCGTAGAGCCGGTATCGAAGACTGAAGCTTTCTTT. Translation gives CASSVEPVSKTEAFF. The chain links TRBV9 to TRBJ1-1; D not resolved. This CDR3 contains 15 residues. The germline V and J ends were trimmed by 0 bases and 5 bases, with 14 bases remaining between them. Germline CDR1 SGDLS, CDR2 YYNGEE.

The chain combines TRBV27 with TRBJ2-7, with TRBD2 matching over 14 bases. The junction had 3 bases not matched to a gene; V was cut back by 6 bases and J by 2 bases. Germline V lookup: CDR1 MNHEY, CDR2 SMNVEV (reference sequence). The CDR3 contains 15 residues. The CDR3 is CASRRLAGGPYEQYF. As DNA, the CDR3 is TGTGCCAGCAGGAGACTAGCGGGAGGGCCCTACGAGCAGTACTTC.

The chain is built from TRBV10-3 and TRBJ2-7; 10 nucleotides match TRBD2. The germline V gene encodes CDR1 ENHRY and CDR2 SYGVKD. The CDR3 is 14 residues long. The ends lost 6 bases at V and 1 base at J; junction bases unmatched: 3. For the CDR3, the DNA is TGTGCCATCAGCCGGACTAGCGGATCCTACGAGCAGTACTTC. Protein: CAISRTSGSYEQYF.

Written as DNA, the CDR3 is TGTGCCAGCAGTTACGGGCAGTCCCAAGAGACCCAGTACTTC. This translates into CASSYGQSQETQYF. V and J are TRBV6-5 and TRBJ2-5; no definite D call. V was pared by 2 bases and J by 1 base, with 8 bases between. Germline V gene lookup returns CDR1 MNHEY and CDR2 SVGAGI. The CDR3 length is 14 residues.

This clone was observed once. The chain employs TRBV25-1 and TRBJ1-4; D is unclear. The CDR3 has 15 amino acids. Germline V CDR1 and CDR2: MGHDK, SYGVNS. The ends were cut back, 4 bases at V and 0 bases at J, with 9 bases in the middle. The CDR3 DNA is TGTGCCAGCAGTGTGGTCAAGGCAACTAATGAAAAACTGTTTTTT. It is translated as CASSVVKATNEKLFF. Using reference TRBV25-1 and TRBJ1-4 for the parts outside the CDR3, the full variable domain is EADIYQTPRYLVIGTGKKITLECSQTMGHDKMYWYQQDPGMELHLIHYSYGVNSTEKGDLSSESTVSRIRTEHFPLTLESARPSHTSQYLCASSVVKATNEKLFFGSGTQLSVL.

This chain links TRBV5-1 with TRBJ1-5; the D is unclear. V lost 0 bases and J 6 bases, leaving 7 bases between the germline ends. Per germline, CDR1 SGHRS and CDR2 YFSETQ. This CDR3 spans 13 amino acids. The CDR3 DNA reads TGCGCCAGCAGCTTGGAAGGTTCTCAGCCCCAGCATTTT. Protein product: CASSLEGSQPQHF.